What follows are 4 T cell receptor beta chains derived from one specimen sequenced in a study of blood T cells in healthy people across ages (dated by TCRdb to 2014 to 2015). Library method: 5' RACE. Reads for this sample came from an Illumina HiSeq 2500. A second PCR of about 7 to 12 cycles was performed with a sample-barcoded 5' primer and a J-beta primer mix. TCRdb passed the public sequencing reads through fastp at Q25 and MiXCR, retaining productive beta sequences. Entries are consolidated by CDR3 protein sequence, retaining the most common genes and DNA. Recorded for this sample are 900,000 to 950,000 distinct CDR3 sequences; 25% to 30% of them occurred a single time. 10% to 13% of the sample comes from the top ten. This same sample was also taken into another study, of T cells of mothers and their children.

Sequencing was performed on blood. These TCRs come from a woman in her forties in good health.

Turning to this clonotype: With a much larger clone just one base away, this may be a read error. The chain recombines TRBV10-3 with TRBJ2-3, with 8 nucleotides matching TRBD2. V shed 3 bases, J shed 2 bases, and the junction held 7 bases outside the gene matches. The germline V gene encodes CDR1 ENHRY and CDR2 SYGVKD. The CDR3 extends over 16 amino acids. CDR3 bases: TGTGCCATCAGTGAATCCGGGGGGGCAAACACAGATACGCAGTATTTT. Its protein product is CAISESGGANTDTQYF.

At least ten counts were recorded for this clonotype. This chain uses TRBV9 with TRBJ1-2, with 7 bases that match TRBD1. The CDR3 sequence is 14 residues long. The V gene's germline CDR1 is SGDLS and CDR2 YYNGEE. J gave up 7 bases and V 4 bases, and 10 bases lay outside the gene matches. CDR3 sequence reads: CASSTQPTGVGYTF. For the CDR3, the DNA is TGTGCCAGCAGCACCCAACCTACAGGGGTTGGCTACACCTTC.

This rearrangement joins TRBV7-9 to TRBJ1-5, with D possibly TRBD1 on 5 matching bases. CDR3 length: 13 amino acids. The V gene's germline CDR1 is SEHNR and CDR2 FQNEAQ (reference sequence). Trimming left V 5 bases short and J 10 bases short, with 15 bases between. This CDR3 reads CASSLNPQGPQHF. Written as DNA, the CDR3 is TGTGCCAGCAGCCTCAACCCTCAGGGACCCCAGCATTTT.

The CDR3 spells CASSPGQFDTDTQYF. The CDR3 coding sequence is TGCGCCAGCAGCCCGGGACAGTTCGACACAGATACGCAGTATTTT. The chain recombines TRBV5-1 with TRBJ2-3; 7 nucleotides line up with TRBD1. The CDR3 extends over 15 amino acids. Germline V gives CDR1 SGHRS, CDR2 YFSETQ. V trimming: 4 bases; J trimming: 2 bases; junction bases outside the gene matches: 7.